This entry describes one T cell receptor beta chain. This record belongs to a study of cytomegalovirus exposure and HLA in healthy donors. At the level of the study: The study's early data release held 75 million to 95 million unique TCRs from HLA-typed donors.

There are 15 residues in the CDR3. Per germline, CDR1 SNHLY and CDR2 FYNNEI. After removal of 6 bases from V and 4 bases from J, the junction contained 11 bases not matched to a gene. With 60 Vbeta and 13 Jbeta primers, the PCR was carried out. Method: immunoSEQ multiplex PCR; TCRdb's copy keeps in-frame clones and lacks some. The table includes approximately 140,000 clones, just under 80% detected once. V gene TRBV2 combines with J gene TRBJ2-7; 8 nucleotides line up with TRBD1. The receptor comes from a woman in her 40s in good health and CMV-seronegative. Material for sequencing was PBMCs. CDR3: CASRHDRGAVYEQYF. As DNA, the CDR3 is TGTGCCAGCAGGCACGACAGGGGAGCCGTTTACGAGCAGTACTTC.